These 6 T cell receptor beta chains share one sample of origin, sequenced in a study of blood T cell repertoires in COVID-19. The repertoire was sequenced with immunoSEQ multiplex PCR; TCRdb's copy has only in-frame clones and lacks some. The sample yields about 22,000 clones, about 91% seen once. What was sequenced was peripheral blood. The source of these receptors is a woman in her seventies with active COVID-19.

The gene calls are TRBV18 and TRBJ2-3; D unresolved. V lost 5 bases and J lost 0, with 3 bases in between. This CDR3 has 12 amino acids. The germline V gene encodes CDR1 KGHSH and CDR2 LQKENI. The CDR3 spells CASSGSTDTQYF. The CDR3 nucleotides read TGTGCCAGCTCAGGCAGCACAGATACGCAGTATTTT.

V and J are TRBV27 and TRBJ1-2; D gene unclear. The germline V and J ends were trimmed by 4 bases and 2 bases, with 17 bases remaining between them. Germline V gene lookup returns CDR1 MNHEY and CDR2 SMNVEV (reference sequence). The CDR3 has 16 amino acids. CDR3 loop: CASSSAGLNKNYGYTF. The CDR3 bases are TGTGCCAGCAGTTCGGCAGGCCTGAATAAGAACTATGGCTACACCTTC.

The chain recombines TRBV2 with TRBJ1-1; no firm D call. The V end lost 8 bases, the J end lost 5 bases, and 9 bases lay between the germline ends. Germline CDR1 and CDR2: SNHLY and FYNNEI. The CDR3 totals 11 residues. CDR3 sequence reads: CASAADTEAFF. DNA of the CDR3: TGTGCCAGCGCGGCTGATACTGAAGCTTTCTTT.

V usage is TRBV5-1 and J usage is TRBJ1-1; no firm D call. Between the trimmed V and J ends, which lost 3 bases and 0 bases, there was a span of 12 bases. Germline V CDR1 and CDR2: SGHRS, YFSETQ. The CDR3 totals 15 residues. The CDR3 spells CASSSSGVLNTEAFF. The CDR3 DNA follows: TGCGCCAGCAGCTCTAGCGGGGTCCTGAACACTGAAGCTTTCTTT.

The CDR3: CASSPMGQEQYF. DNA of the CDR3: TGTGCCAGCAGCCCCATGGGGCAGGAGCAGTACTTC. The V call is TRBV5-6, the J call TRBJ2-7; perhaps TRBD1 as D (5 bases). V was clipped by 4 bases and J by 7 bases, with 12 bases between them. The CDR3 sequence is 12 residues long. Germline loops: CDR1 SGHDT, CDR2 YYEEEE.

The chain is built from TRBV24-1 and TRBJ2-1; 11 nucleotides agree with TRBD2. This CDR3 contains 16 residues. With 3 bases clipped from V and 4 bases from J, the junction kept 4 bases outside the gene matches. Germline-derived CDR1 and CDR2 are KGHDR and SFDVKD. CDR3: CATSDASGRPYNEQFF. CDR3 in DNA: TGTGCCACCAGTGATGCTAGCGGGAGGCCTTACAATGAGCAGTTCTTC.